This is a list of T cell receptor beta chains from one sample in a study of shared clonotypes between healthy human individuals. Profiled with immunoSEQ multiplex PCR; TCRdb holds only in-frame clones, not every one. The sample consists of 2.5 million or so clones, around 94% of them appearing once. The sequencing sample was made of naive CD4+ T cells sorted from blood. The receptors were gathered from a man between 18 and 29 years old in good health. Both conserved end residues are part of each CDR3. Each record gives: D gene, clone size, J gene, V gene, CDR3 DNA, CDR3 protein. D genes are given only for firm matches. Clone size is shown for a subset of rows, as once, few, many or a class of expanded clone.

>-|-|TRBJ1-2|TRBV20-1
TGCAGTGCCATCCGGGGACCTGGCTACACCTTC
CSAIRGPGYTF
>-|-|TRBJ1-1|TRBV6-5
TGTGCCAGCAGTTACTCCGGAACAGCTGAAGCTTTCTTT
CASSYSGTAEAFF
>TRBD2|-|TRBJ2-7|TRBV2
TGTGCCAGCCGGCTAGCGGGAAGCGAGCAGTACTTC
CASRLAGSEQYF
>TRBD2|-|TRBJ2-7|TRBV4-1
TGCGCCAGCAGCCGGAACCACGGCGCGGTAGCGGGGGGACCCCACGAGCAGTACTTC
CASSRNHGAVAGGPHEQYF
>-|-|TRBJ2-1|TRBV6-4
TGTGCCAGCAGTGCTCAAGGTAGGGTCTCCTACAATGAGCAGTTCTTC
CASSAQGRVSYNEQFF
>-|-|TRBJ2-7|TRBV10-2
TGCGCCAGCAGTGAGGCAGGGTGGAACGAGCAGTACTTC
CASSEAGWNEQYF
>-|once|TRBJ2-1|TRBV6-5
TGTGCCAGCAGTTACGGGCTAGCGAGCTCCTACAATGAGCAGTTCTTC
CASSYGLASSYNEQFF
>TRBD2|-|TRBJ2-3|TRBV5-8
TGTGCCAGCAGCTCACTTTGGCAGACTAGCGGGAGCCCAGATACGCAGTATTTT
CASSSLWQTSGSPDTQYF
>-|few|TRBJ1-1|TRBV19
TGTGCCAGTAGTATGAGGGAGTTGAGCACTGAAGCTTTCTTT
CASSMRELSTEAFF
>TRBD2|-|TRBJ2-7|TRBV11-2
TGTGCCAGCAGCCCCGGGACTAGCGGTTCAAGCGAGCAGTACTTC
CASSPGTSGSSEQYF
>-|-|TRBJ1-6|TRBV7-9
TGTGCCAGCAGCTTAGGGCCGGATTCACCCCTCCACTTT
CASSLGPDSPLHF
>TRBD2|few|TRBJ2-3|TRBV19
TGTGCCAGTAGCCCGACTAGCGGGAGCACAGATACGCAGTATTTT
CASSPTSGSTDTQYF
>-|-|TRBJ1-2|TRBV28
TGTGCCAGCAGTTCAGGCACCCCAACAGGGATATTTATAGCTCTCACCTTC
CASSSGTPTGIFIALTF
>-|once|TRBJ2-2|TRBV30
TGTGCCGGGGCAGGAACGGCGAACACCGGGGAGCTGTTTTTT
CAGAGTANTGELFF
>-|-|TRBJ1-3|TRBV10-2
TGCGCCAGCAGTGTTGAGACGGTCTCTGGAAACACCATATATTTT
CASSVETVSGNTIYF
>-|-|TRBJ2-1|TRBV7-2
TGTGCCAGCAGTCGACCGGGCGACCGCAGGGAGCAGTTCTTC
CASSRPGDRREQFF
>TRBD1|-|TRBJ2-7|TRBV28
TGTGCCAGCAGTTCCGCCCCCGCGACAGGGTCGGGTGAGCAGTACTTC
CASSSAPATGSGEQYF
>-|-|TRBJ1-6|TRBV5-1
TGCGCCAGCAGCTTGAATGAGGCGGCACCCCTCCACTTT
CASSLNEAAPLHF
>-|-|TRBJ1-2|TRBV5-1
TGCGCCAGCAGCCCGAAGTCGAGCCAGGGGACTAACTATGGCTACACCTTC
CASSPKSSQGTNYGYTF
>-|few|TRBJ1-1|TRBV2
TGTGCCAGCAGTCAAGAGACTACTGAAGCTTTCTTT
CASSQETTEAFF
>TRBD1|once|TRBJ1-5|TRBV9
TGTGCCAGCAGCGCAGACAGGGATAGCAATCAGCCCCAGCATTTT
CASSADRDSNQPQHF
>TRBD1|-|TRBJ1-5|TRBV27
TGTGCCAGCAGTCCAAACTGGACAGGGGGTCAGCCCCAGCATTTT
CASSPNWTGGQPQHF
>-|-|TRBJ2-7|TRBV6-1
TGTGCCAGCAGTTCGCGATACGAGCAGTACTTC
CASSSRYEQYF
>-|-|TRBJ2-7|TRBV5-1
TGCGCCAGCAGCTTGGTTCGGGGCAAGGGGACCTACGAGCAGTACTTC
CASSLVRGKGTYEQYF
>-|-|TRBJ1-1|TRBV18
TGTGCCAGCTCACTCACAAACATAGTCGTGAACACTGAAGCTTTCTTT
CASSLTNIVVNTEAFF
>-|-|TRBJ1-2|TRBV5-6
TGTGCCAGCAGCTTGAACGGCTTAGGGTATGGCTACACCTTC
CASSLNGLGYGYTF
>TRBD1|once|TRBJ2-5|TRBV6-5
TGTGCCAGCAGCCGACAGGGAAGGGGGGAGACCCAGTACTTC
CASSRQGRGETQYF